The 13 T cell receptor beta chains below were found in one sample sequenced in a study of T cell repertoires in cytomegalovirus infection. From the reads, TCRdb called clonotypes with MiXCR, one entry per CDR3 protein. The table has about 240,000 distinct CDR3 sequences, roughly 6.5% seen once. Sequencing was done on a sample of PBMCs. Source of these receptors: a human donor in good health (CMV status not recorded). Some clones in this sample may be carry-over from other donors' samples.

Ten or more counts support this clonotype. The chain uses TRBV28 and TRBJ2-7, with 15 nucleotides matching TRBD2. V was pared by 1 base and J by 4 bases, with 5 bases of the junction left unmatched. CDR1 MDHEN and CDR2 SYDVKM come from the germline V gene. The CDR3 has 17 amino acids. The CDR3 DNA is TGTGCCAGCAGTTTATCGGGACTAGCGGGGGGCTGGTACGAGCAGTACTTC. It yields the protein CASSLSGLAGGWYEQYF.

At least ten counts were recorded for this clonotype. The chain couples TRBV7-9 to TRBJ1-2; D is possibly TRBD1 (5 bases). This CDR3 comprises 13 residues. V was cut by 4 bases and J by 8 bases, with 14 bases left in between. In germline, CDR1 is SEHNR, CDR2 FQNEAQ (reference sequence). CDR3 sequence: CASSSTGRRGYTF. The CDR3 DNA sequence: TGTGCCAGCAGCTCCACGGGGCGACGCGGCTACACCTTC.

This clonotype was counted at least ten times. This chain links TRBV7-7 with TRBJ2-3; 9 bases are shared with TRBD2. There are 14 residues in the CDR3. Unmatched junction bases numbered 5, after V lost 8 bases and J lost 2 bases. The germline CDR1 and CDR2 sequences are SSHAT and FNYEAQ (reference sequence). The CDR3 loop is CASSLAGATDTQYF. The CDR3 bases are TGTGCCAGCTCCTTAGCGGGGGCCACAGATACGCAGTATTTT.

By its share, this clonotype is medium-sized (0.01 to 0.1%). V is TRBV7-2 and J is TRBJ2-1; D remains ambiguous. Germline V gene data show CDR1 as SGHTA and CDR2 as FQGNSA. Trimming removed 2 bases at V and 7 bases at J, with 9 bases between. The CDR3 length is 13 residues. For the CDR3, the DNA is TGTGCCAGCAGCTTATCCCCATTAAATGAGCAGTTCTTC. This encodes CASSLSPLNEQFF.

This clonotype was seen at least ten times. The chain joins TRBV28 to TRBJ1-2, with TRBD1 matching over 7 bases. Per the germline V gene, CDR1 is MDHEN and CDR2 is SYDVKM. CDR3 length: 17 residues. The junction had 12 bases not matched to a gene; V was cut back by 4 bases and J by 1 base. CDR3 region: CASSSTGPRMGNYGYTF. The CDR3 region has the DNA TGTGCCAGCAGTTCGACAGGGCCACGGATGGGTAACTATGGCTACACCTTC.

There are a few counts of this clonotype. The rearrangement links TRBV28 to TRBJ1-4; TRBD1 might be the D (6 bases). CDR1 and CDR2 from the germline V gene are MDHEN and SYDVKM. V was trimmed by 1 base and J by 7 bases, leaving 19 bases between them. The CDR3 spans 17 residues. The CDR3 coding sequence is TGTGCCAGCAGTTTATCCGAAATACAGGGATCGGCTGAAAAACTGTTTTTT. Translating it yields CASSLSEIQGSAEKLFF.

This clonotype has ten or more counts. The rearrangement links TRBV27 to TRBJ1-3; no firm D call. The CDR3 sequence is 15 residues long. CDR1 is MNHEY, CDR2 SMNVEV, per germline (reference sequence). V was pared by 6 bases and J by 0 bases, with 12 bases between. This chain's CDR3 is CASSRDISSGNTIYF. CDR3 coding DNA: TGTGCCAGCAGCAGAGACATTTCCTCTGGAAACACCATATATTTT.

This clonotype was counted ten times or more. The CDR3 here is CASSDRQEANTEAFF. As DNA, the CDR3 is TGTGCCAGCAGCGACCGACAGGAAGCGAACACTGAAGCTTTCTTT. The chain has TRBV7-2 and TRBJ1-1; possible D gene TRBD1, 6 bases. CDR1 is SGHTA, CDR2 FQGNSA, per germline. V dropped 5 bases and J dropped 1 base, with 14 bases sitting between them. This CDR3 is 15 amino acids long.

A few counts support this clonotype. This chain uses TRBV4-3 with TRBJ1-6; 7 bases fit TRBD1. The CDR3 runs 17 residues. The germline CDR1 and CDR2 sequences are LGHNA and YSLEER. J was trimmed by 4 bases and V by 4 bases; bases with no gene match: 10. The CDR3, as DNA: TGCGCCAGCAGCCCCTCCGCCGGGACAGATTATAATTCACCCCTCCACTTT. Translation gives CASSPSAGTDYNSPLHF.

This clonotype has a count of ten or more. The rearrangement uses TRBV20-1 and TRBJ2-7; the D is unclear. Per the germline V gene, CDR1 is DFQATT and CDR2 is SNEGSKA (reference sequence). The CDR3 has 12 amino acids. V lost 5 bases to trimming and J lost 2 bases, with 10 bases between them. This CDR3 is CSALGRAYEQYF. DNA for the CDR3: TGCAGTGCTCTAGGGCGAGCCTACGAGCAGTACTTC.

This clonotype was detected ten times or more. This chain links TRBV5-1 with TRBJ2-7; 7 nucleotides match TRBD1. There are 15 residues in the CDR3. V gave up 3 bases and J gave up 2 bases; unmatched junction bases: 8. The germline V gene has CDR1 SGHRS and CDR2 YFSETQ. This chain's CDR3 is CASSYDRDSPYEQYF. The CDR3 DNA follows: TGCGCCAGCAGCTACGACAGGGACAGCCCCTACGAGCAGTACTTC.

This clonotype was detected many times. J is TRBJ2-1 and V is TRBV7-8; TRBD2 might be the D (5 bases). With 7 bases removed from V and 0 bases from J, the gap between germline ends came to 13 bases. CDR1 is SGHVS, CDR2 FQNEAQ, per germline. This CDR3 has 15 amino acids. CDR3 in amino acids: CASTTGGYSYNEQFF. CDR3 in DNA: TGTGCCAGCACCACCGGAGGTTACTCCTACAATGAGCAGTTCTTC.

This clonotype appeared many times. This chain connects TRBV11-2 to TRBJ1-1; D unclear. Trimming pared 5 bases from V and 4 bases from J, leaving 26 bases between. This CDR3 contains 18 residues. From germline, CDR1 is SGHAT and CDR2 FQNNGV. The DNA of the CDR3 is TGTGCCAGCAGCCTGACCTTTGCCTTCCGGGATTCGGGCACTGAAGCTTTCTTT. It is translated as CASSLTFAFRDSGTEAFF.